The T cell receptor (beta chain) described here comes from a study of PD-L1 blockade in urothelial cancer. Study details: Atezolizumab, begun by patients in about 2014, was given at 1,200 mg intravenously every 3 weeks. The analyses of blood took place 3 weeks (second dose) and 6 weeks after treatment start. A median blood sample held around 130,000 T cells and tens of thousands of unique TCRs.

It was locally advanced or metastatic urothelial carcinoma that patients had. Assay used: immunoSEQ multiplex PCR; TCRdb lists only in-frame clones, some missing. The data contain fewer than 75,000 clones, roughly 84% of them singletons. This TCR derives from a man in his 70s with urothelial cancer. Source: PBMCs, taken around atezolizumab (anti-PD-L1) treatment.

This chain's CDR3 is CASSFPGEDEQYF. CDR3 nucleotide sequence: TGTGCCAGCAGCTTCCCCGGAGAGGACGAGCAGTACTTC. This sequence joins TRBV5-4 and TRBJ2-7, with no clear D. Deletions cut 2 bases from V and 5 bases from J, with 11 bases between. Germline CDR1 is SGHNT and CDR2 is YYREEE (reference sequence). This CDR3 region has 13 residues.